A selection of T cell receptor beta chains follows, all from one sample in a study of T cell responses to AZD1222 COVID-19 vaccine. Clones were sequenced by immunoSEQ multiplex PCR, and TCRdb holds only the in-frame ones, with some missing. Of some 64,000 clones detected, roughly 87% appear once; the ten largest clones hold roughly 17%. The material sequenced was peripheral blood, taken on day 0 of AZD1222 vaccination. Every receptor here comes from an adult in good health. CDR3s include the opening cysteine and the closing phenylalanine or tryptophan. Each record gives: clone size, D gene, V gene, J gene, CDR3 DNA, CDR3 protein. A D gene is named only where the DNA matches it firmly. Clone size, where shown, is once, few, many, or a class for clones that have expanded.

.,.,TRBV6-6,TRBJ2-7,TGTGCCAGCATGCCGTCTATGCGGGGCTCCTACGAGCAGTACTTC,CASMPSMRGSYEQYF
.,TRBD1,TRBV18,TRBJ2-1,TGTGCCAGCTCACCTGGACAGGGGGCCTACAATGAGCAGTTCTTC,CASSPGQGAYNEQFF
once,.,TRBV5-8,TRBJ1-3,TGTGCCAGCAGCTTAGTCGGGGATGGAAACACCATATATTTT,CASSLVGDGNTIYF
.,.,TRBV5-4,TRBJ2-7,TGTGCCAGCAGCTTGTTTAGCTCCTACGAGCAGTACTTC,CASSLFSSYEQYF
once,TRBD2,TRBV5-4,TRBJ2-5,TGTGCCAGCAGCTTGAGCGGGAGAGTGAGAGAGACCCAGTACTTC,CASSLSGRVRETQYF
.,.,TRBV27,TRBJ2-1,TGTGCCAGCAGTCGGACAGACCGATTTCCCTACAATGAGCAGTTCTTC,CASSRTDRFPYNEQFF
.,.,TRBV3-1/TRBV3-2,TRBJ1-5,TGTGCCAGCAGCCGATCTACAGGCAATCAGCCCCAGCATTTT,CASSRSTGNQPQHF
.,.,TRBV14,TRBJ1-1,TGTGCCAGCAGCCAATGGGGGGGGACTGAAGCTTTCTTT,CASSQWGGTEAFF
.,TRBD1,TRBV7-2,TRBJ2-2,TGTGCCAGCAGCCCGAGGACAGGGGGCACCGGGGAGCTGTTTTTT,CASSPRTGGTGELFF
.,TRBD2,TRBV6-1,TRBJ2-7,TGTGCCAGCAGTGAAGCGGCGCGGGGGGGCGGGTACGAGCAGTACTTC,CASSEAARGGGYEQYF
.,TRBD1,TRBV7-9,TRBJ2-1,TGTGCCAGCAGCTCCAGCCAACAGGGGGCGTGGGATGAGCAGTTCTTC,CASSSSQQGAWDEQFF
.,.,TRBV2,TRBJ2-7,TGTGCCAGCAAATATCGAGACCGAGCCTACGAGCAGTACTTC,CASKYRDRAYEQYF
.,.,TRBV6-5,TRBJ1-5,TGTGCCAGCAGTTACTCCCCCGAATATCAGCCCCAGCATTTT,CASSYSPEYQPQHF
.,.,TRBV6-5,TRBJ1-1,TGTGCCAGCAGTTACTCGGGTGGAACTGAAGCTTTCTTT,CASSYSGGTEAFF
.,.,TRBV2,TRBJ1-5,TGTGCCAGCATGGACAGCCTCGGGCCCCAGCATTTT,CASMDSLGPQHF
.,TRBD1,TRBV6-5,TRBJ1-4,TGTGCCAGCAGCACCGGGACAGCGAATGAAAAACTGTTTTTT,CASSTGTANEKLFF
.,.,TRBV5-1,TRBJ1-1,TGCGCCAGCAGCTTGTACGGGGCATCGAACACTGAAGCTTTCTTT,CASSLYGASNTEAFF
.,.,TRBV9,TRBJ2-7,TGTGCCAGCAGCGGGCAACAGGGCTACGAGCAGTACTTC,CASSGQQGYEQYF
.,.,TRBV2,TRBJ1-2,TGTGCCAGCGGGAACAGGGTACAGCAAAGCGGCTACACCTTC,CASGNRVQQSGYTF
.,TRBD1,TRBV7-6,TRBJ2-3,TGTGCCAGCAGCTTAGTCAGGGGGCGAAACACAGATACGCAGTATTTT,CASSLVRGRNTDTQYF
.,TRBD2,TRBV9,TRBJ2-1,TGTGCCAGCAGCGAGGGAGGGGATGGTTACAATGAGCAGTTCTTC,CASSEGGDGYNEQFF
.,.,TRBV5-3,TRBJ1-5,TGTGCCAGAAGCCCTAGAACCAGAGGTCAGCCCCAGCATTTT,CARSPRTRGQPQHF
.,.,TRBV11-3,TRBJ1-1,TGTGCCAGCAGCTTTACAATGAACACTGAAGCTTTCTTT,CASSFTMNTEAFF
few,TRBD1,TRBV9,TRBJ1-1,TGTGCCAGCAGCTCCATGACAGGGACGAACACTGAAGCTTTCTTT,CASSSMTGTNTEAFF
.,TRBD1,TRBV25-1,TRBJ1-1,TGTGCCAGCAGTGCCGACAGGGACACTGAAGCTTTCTTT,CASSADRDTEAFF
.,TRBD2,TRBV15,TRBJ2-1,TGTGCCACCAGCAGTTCCCTAGCGGTGAATGAGCAGTTCTTC,CATSSSLAVNEQFF
.,TRBD2,TRBV6-4,TRBJ2-1,TGTGCCAGCAGTGACTCTAGCGGGTCCTACAATGAGCAGTTCTTC,CASSDSSGSYNEQFF
.,TRBD1,TRBV7-9,TRBJ1-4,TGTGCCAGCAGCCTACCCCCGGGACAGGGGGCGACTAATGAAAAACTGTTTTTT,CASSLPPGQGATNEKLFF
.,.,TRBV3-1/TRBV3-2,TRBJ2-7,TGTGCCAGCAGCCAAGACCGAGTACGGGAGAGGGAGCAGTACTTC,CASSQDRVREREQYF
once,.,TRBV18,TRBJ1-4,TGTGCCAGCTCACCACAGGGTCGAGAAGGGGAAAAACTGTTTTTT,CASSPQGREGEKLFF
.,.,TRBV18,TRBJ2-2,TGTGCCAGCTCACCAATGGGAGTCACCGGGGAGCTGTTTTTT,CASSPMGVTGELFF
.,.,TRBV23-1,TRBJ1-5,TGCGCCAGTCCACCGGGACCGAGATATAGCAATCAGCCCCAGCATTTT,CASPPGPRYSNQPQHF
.,TRBD1,TRBV5-6,TRBJ1-1,TGTGCCAGCAGCATCGGACAGGGGGCTATGTGGACTGAAGCTTTCTTT,CASSIGQGAMWTEAFF
.,TRBD1,TRBV27,TRBJ1-2,TGTGCCAGCAGTGCCGACAGGGTGGGTGGCTACACCTTC,CASSADRVGGYTF
.,.,TRBV30,TRBJ1-2,TGTGCCTGGAGTGTATCAGGCTTAGGGAACTATGGCTACACCTTC,CAWSVSGLGNYGYTF
.,TRBD1,TRBV5-6,TRBJ2-7,TGTGCCAGCAGCTTGAAGGACAGGGGGAGGAACGAGCAGTACTTC,CASSLKDRGRNEQYF
.,.,TRBV19,TRBJ1-3,TGTGCCAGTAGTTCCGGGACCGTTGGAAACACCATATATTTT,CASSSGTVGNTIYF
.,TRBD2,TRBV3-1/TRBV3-2,TRBJ2-2,TGTGCCAGCAGTCTACCACTAGCGGGAGGGGACACCGGGGAGCTGTTTTTT,CASSLPLAGGDTGELFF
.,TRBD1,TRBV30,TRBJ1-1,TGTGCCTGGAGTACTACAGGGGGCACGTCAGCTTTCTTT,CAWSTTGGTSAFF
.,TRBD1,TRBV28,TRBJ2-1,TGTGCCAGCGTCCAAGGGTCCGGGACAGGGTACCCACCGAGATACAATGAGCAGTTCTTC,CASVQGSGTGYPPRYNEQFF
few,.,TRBV18,TRBJ1-2,TGTGCCAGCTCACCAGACAGCAACTATGGCTACACCTTC,CASSPDSNYGYTF
.,.,TRBV6-5,TRBJ2-3,TGTGCCAGCCGGGGAAGCGGGTCGGACACAGATACGCAGTATTTT,CASRGSGSDTDTQYF
.,.,TRBV7-8,TRBJ2-1,TGTGCCAGCAGCTTCAGGACGGGAAGCTCCTACAATGAGCAGTTCTTC,CASSFRTGSSYNEQFF
.,.,TRBV13,TRBJ1-6,TGTGCCAGCAGCTTAGATGACTGGGGGGGAAAGGGATCACCCCTCCACTTT,CASSLDDWGGKGSPLHF
.,TRBD1,TRBV27,TRBJ1-1,TGTGCCAGCAGTTTATATGGGACAGGCACGAACACTGAAGCTTTCTTT,CASSLYGTGTNTEAFF
.,.,TRBV5-6,TRBJ1-4,TGTGCCAGCGGAGCCGCCCCAACTAATGAAAAACTGTTTTTT,CASGAAPTNEKLFF
.,.,TRBV11-3,TRBJ2-1,TGTGCCAGCAGCTTATTCCGGGGTGCGGATGAGCAGTTCTTC,CASSLFRGADEQFF
.,.,TRBV3-1/TRBV3-2,TRBJ1-2,TGTGCCAGCAGCCAAGACAGCTATGGCTACACCTTC,CASSQDSYGYTF
.,.,TRBV6-5,TRBJ2-5,TGTGCCAGCAGTTACCACCAACTGGAGACCCAGTACTTC,CASSYHQLETQYF
.,TRBD2,TRBV19,TRBJ2-1,TGTGCCAGTAGTATTATATGGGCGGGAGCTCACAATGAGCAGTTCTTC,CASSIIWAGAHNEQFF
.,.,TRBV5-8,TRBJ1-2,TGTGCCAGCAGCCCCGCCCCCCCCTCACTGTTAGTCGGCGGCTACACCTTC,CASSPAPPSLLVGGYTF
.,.,TRBV28,TRBJ1-2,TGTGCCAGCAGTTTGGGGACGGTTAACTATGGCTACACCTTC,CASSLGTVNYGYTF
.,.,TRBV6-5,TRBJ2-2,TGTGCCAGCAGTTACCGCAGGGGCGGCGGGGAGCTGTTTTTT,CASSYRRGGGELFF
.,.,TRBV28,TRBJ2-7,TGTGCCAGCAGCGGACCTAGGGGCGAGCAGTACTTC,CASSGPRGEQYF
.,TRBD1,TRBV5-1,TRBJ1-5,TGCGCCAGCAGCTTGGATACAGGGGACAGCAATCAGCCCCAGCATTTT,CASSLDTGDSNQPQHF
.,.,TRBV9,TRBJ2-3,TGTGCCAGCAGCGGGGCGGGCGGGGGCACAGATACGCAGTATTTT,CASSGAGGGTDTQYF
.,TRBD1,TRBV5-1,TRBJ1-6,TGCGCCAGCAGCCTACAACCCACAGGGGAACTTAATTCACCCCTCCACTTT,CASSLQPTGELNSPLHF
.,.,TRBV18,TRBJ2-5,TGTGCCAGCTCACCAGTAGAGACCCAGTACTTC,CASSPVETQYF
.,.,TRBV30,TRBJ1-5,TGTGCCTGGAGTGGAACACCTTATAGCAATCAGCCCCAGCATTTT,CAWSGTPYSNQPQHF